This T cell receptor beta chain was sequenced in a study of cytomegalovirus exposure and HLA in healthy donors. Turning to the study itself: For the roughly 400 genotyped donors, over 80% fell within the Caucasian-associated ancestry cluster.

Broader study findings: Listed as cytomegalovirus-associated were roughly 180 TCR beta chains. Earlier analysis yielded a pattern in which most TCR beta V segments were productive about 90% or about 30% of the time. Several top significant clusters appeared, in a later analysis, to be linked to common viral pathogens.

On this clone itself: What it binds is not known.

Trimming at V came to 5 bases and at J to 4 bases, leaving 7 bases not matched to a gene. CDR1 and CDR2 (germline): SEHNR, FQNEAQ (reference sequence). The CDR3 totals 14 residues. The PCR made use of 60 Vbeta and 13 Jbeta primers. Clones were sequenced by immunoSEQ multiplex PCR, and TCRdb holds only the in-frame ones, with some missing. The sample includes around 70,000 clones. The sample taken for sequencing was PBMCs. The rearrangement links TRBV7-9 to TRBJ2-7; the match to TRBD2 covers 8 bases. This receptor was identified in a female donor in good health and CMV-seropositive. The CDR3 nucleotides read TGTGCCAGCAGCCCGGCTAGCGGGTATTACGAGCAGTACTTC. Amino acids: CASSPASGYYEQYF.